This T cell receptor beta chain stems from a study of T-cell memory formation after mild COVID-19. Study-wide background: TCR clusters showed largely donor specificity. Overall study findings and caveats: CD4+ clones that contracted lay mainly in CM and EM; CD8+ ones lay in EMRA. Clones that got smaller from day 15 to 85 had even CD4/CD8, while clones growing later tipped toward CD4+.

Germline V lookup: CDR1 ENHRY, CDR2 SYGVKD. This CDR3 has 17 amino acids. Trimming cost V 0 bases and J 0 bases, with 14 bases left between them. TCRdb re-called the 5' RACE reads through MiXCR, storing one row per CDR3 protein. The sample includes 300,000 to 400,000 distinct CDR3 sequences, over 10% of them seen just once. As for this clonotype: What it binds is unknown.

The sample was PBMCs or a T cell subset sorted from them (not recorded which). The source is a man in his late teens or twenties who had mild COVID-19 (a few samples of this study predate the infection). Cell type and time point are not known. V usage is TRBV10-3 and J usage is TRBJ2-5; D is perhaps TRBD1 (5 bases). The CDR3 region has the DNA TGTGCCATCAGTGAGTCGATTGGCAGGGTGTACCAAGAGACCCAGTACTTC. Translation gives CAISESIGRVYQETQYF.